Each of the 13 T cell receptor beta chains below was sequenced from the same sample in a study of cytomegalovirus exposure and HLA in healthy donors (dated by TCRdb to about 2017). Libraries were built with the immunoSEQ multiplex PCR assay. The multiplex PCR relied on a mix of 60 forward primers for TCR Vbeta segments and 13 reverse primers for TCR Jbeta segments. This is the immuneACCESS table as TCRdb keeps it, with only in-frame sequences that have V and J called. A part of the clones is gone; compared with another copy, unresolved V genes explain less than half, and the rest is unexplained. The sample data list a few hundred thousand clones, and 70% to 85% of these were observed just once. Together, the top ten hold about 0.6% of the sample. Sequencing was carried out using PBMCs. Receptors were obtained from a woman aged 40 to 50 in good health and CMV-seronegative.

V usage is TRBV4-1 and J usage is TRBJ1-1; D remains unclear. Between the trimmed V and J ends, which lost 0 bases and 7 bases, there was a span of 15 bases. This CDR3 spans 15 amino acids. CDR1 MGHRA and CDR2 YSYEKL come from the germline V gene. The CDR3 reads CASSQDRRGVGEAFF. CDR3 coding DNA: TGCGCCAGCAGCCAAGATCGGCGGGGAGTGGGTGAAGCTTTCTTT.

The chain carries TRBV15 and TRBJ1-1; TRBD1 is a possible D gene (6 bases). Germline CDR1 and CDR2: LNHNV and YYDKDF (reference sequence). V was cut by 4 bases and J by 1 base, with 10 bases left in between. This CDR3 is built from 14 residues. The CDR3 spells CATSTRRGNTEAFF. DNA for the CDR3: TGTGCCACCAGCACCCGCAGGGGGAACACTGAAGCTTTCTTT.

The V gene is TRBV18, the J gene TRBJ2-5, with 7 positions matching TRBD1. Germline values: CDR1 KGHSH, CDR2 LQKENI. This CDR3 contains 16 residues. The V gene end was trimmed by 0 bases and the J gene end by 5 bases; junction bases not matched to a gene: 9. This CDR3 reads CASSPPVQGVVETQYF. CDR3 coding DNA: TGTGCCAGCTCACCACCGGTTCAGGGGGTCGTGGAGACCCAGTACTTC.

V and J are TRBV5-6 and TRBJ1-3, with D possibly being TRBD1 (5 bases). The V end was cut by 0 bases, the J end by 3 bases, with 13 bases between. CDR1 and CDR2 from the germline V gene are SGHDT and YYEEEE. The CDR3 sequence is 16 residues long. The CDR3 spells CASSLAGRGYGNTIYF. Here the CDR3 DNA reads TGTGCCAGCAGCTTGGCCGGGAGGGGATATGGAAACACCATATATTTT.

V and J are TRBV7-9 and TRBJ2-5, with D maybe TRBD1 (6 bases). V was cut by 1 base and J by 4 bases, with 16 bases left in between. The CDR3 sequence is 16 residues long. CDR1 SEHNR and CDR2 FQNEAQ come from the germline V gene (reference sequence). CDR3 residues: CASSLEGTVGGETQYF. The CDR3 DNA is TGTGCCAGCAGCTTAGAGGGAACCGTAGGGGGAGAGACCCAGTACTTC.

The CDR3 coding sequence is TGTGCCAGCAGTTCACAGGCCAATCAGCCCCAGCATTTT. It yields the protein CASSSQANQPQHF. V and J are TRBV28 and TRBJ1-5; the D gene is possibly TRBD1 (5 bases). V lost 4 bases and J lost 3, with 7 bases in between. The germline V gene encodes CDR1 MDHEN and CDR2 SYDVKM. The CDR3 extends over 13 amino acids.

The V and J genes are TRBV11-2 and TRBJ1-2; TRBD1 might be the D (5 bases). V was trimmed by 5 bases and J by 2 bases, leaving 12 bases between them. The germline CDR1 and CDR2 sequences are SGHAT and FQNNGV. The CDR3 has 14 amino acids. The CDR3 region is CASSTLKGNYGYTF. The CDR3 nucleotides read TGTGCCAGCAGCACCCTCAAGGGGAACTATGGCTACACCTTC.

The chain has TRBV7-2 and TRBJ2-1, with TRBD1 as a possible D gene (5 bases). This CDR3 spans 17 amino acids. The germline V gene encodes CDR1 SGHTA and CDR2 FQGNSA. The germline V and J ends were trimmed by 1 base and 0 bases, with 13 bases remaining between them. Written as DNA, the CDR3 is TGTGCCAGCAGCTTAGTGTCAGGGCCTAGCTCCTACAATGAGCAGTTCTTC. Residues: CASSLVSGPSSYNEQFF.

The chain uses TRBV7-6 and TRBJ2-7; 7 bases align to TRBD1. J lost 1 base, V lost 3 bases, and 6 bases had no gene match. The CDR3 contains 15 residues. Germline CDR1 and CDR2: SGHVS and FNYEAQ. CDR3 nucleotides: TGTGCCAGCAGCTTGGGACAGAGTTCTTCCTACGAGCAGTACTTC. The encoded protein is CASSLGQSSSYEQYF.

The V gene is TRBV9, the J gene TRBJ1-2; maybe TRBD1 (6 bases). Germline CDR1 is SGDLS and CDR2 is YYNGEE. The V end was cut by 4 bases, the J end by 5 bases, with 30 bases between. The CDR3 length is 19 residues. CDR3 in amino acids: CASSTPGGRSTKRGYGYTF. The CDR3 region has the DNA TGTGCCAGCAGCACCCCGGGGGGGCGTTCCACAAAAAGGGGTTATGGCTACACCTTC.

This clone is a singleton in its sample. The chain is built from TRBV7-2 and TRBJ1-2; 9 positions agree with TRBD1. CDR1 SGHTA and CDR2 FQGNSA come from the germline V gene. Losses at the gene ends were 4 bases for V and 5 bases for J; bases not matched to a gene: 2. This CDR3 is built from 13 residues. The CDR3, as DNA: TGTGCCAGCAGCTCGACAGGGGGGTATGGCTACACCTTC. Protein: CASSSTGGYGYTF.

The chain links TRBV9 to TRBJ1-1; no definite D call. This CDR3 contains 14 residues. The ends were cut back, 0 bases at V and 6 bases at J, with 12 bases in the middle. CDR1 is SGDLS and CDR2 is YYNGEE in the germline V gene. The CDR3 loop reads CASSVEPRGAEAFF. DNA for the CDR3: TGTGCCAGCAGCGTAGAGCCCCGAGGCGCTGAAGCTTTCTTT.

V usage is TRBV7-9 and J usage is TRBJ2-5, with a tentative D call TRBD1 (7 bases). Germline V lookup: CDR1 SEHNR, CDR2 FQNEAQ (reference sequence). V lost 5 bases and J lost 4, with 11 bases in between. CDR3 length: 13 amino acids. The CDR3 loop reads CASSSQGGETQYF. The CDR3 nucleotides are TGTGCCAGCAGCAGCCAGGGGGGAGAGACCCAGTACTTC.